The 23 T cell receptor beta chains below all came from one sample that was sequenced in a study of regulatory T cells in long-lasting Graves disease. iRepertoire HTBI primers and Arm-PCR of CDR3 regions built TCR beta libraries. One entry per CDR3 protein results from TCRdb running MiXCR on the multiplex PCR reads. The sample consists of fewer than 650,000 distinct CDR3 sequences, roughly 16% of them appearing once. The time point denotes: newly diagnosed GD, antithyroid drugs for less than 3 months. The TCR library was made from RNA extracted from PBMCs. The same data also contributed to another study, on T cells in Graves' hyperthyroidism and ophthalmopathy.

This material consisted of peripheral blood mononuclear cells (PBMCs), taken at new diagnosis, from a patient treated with antithyroid drugs. These receptors originate from a woman aged 25 to 39 with Graves disease.

The chain joins TRBV14 to TRBJ2-7, with D uncertain. This CDR3 region has 13 residues. Germline V gene sequence: CDR1 SGHDN, CDR2 FVKESK. V gave up 2 bases and J gave up 6 bases, with 11 bases separating them. The CDR3 DNA is TGTGCCAGCAGCCAATGGCATTCGGGCGAGCAGTACTTC. This gives the protein CASSQWHSGEQYF.

The chain carries TRBV18 and TRBJ1-2; TRBD1 is a possible D gene (5 bases). The CDR3 spans 15 residues. Trimming stripped 3 bases from V and 7 bases from J, with 18 bases between. Germline CDR1 KGHSH, CDR2 LQKENI. CDR3 in DNA: TGTGCCAGCTCACCTCCCGGTGTCCGACAGTCTGGCTACACCTTC. Its protein product is CASSPPGVRQSGYTF.

This clonotype appeared a few times. The chain uses TRBV3-1 and TRBJ2-2; D might be TRBD2 (5 bases). CDR1 is LGHDT, CDR2 YNNKEL, per germline (reference sequence). This CDR3 spans 18 amino acids. V was shortened by 2 bases and J by 3 bases, with 19 bases between the two germline ends. This CDR3 reads CASSQLGDWARDTGELFF. The DNA of the CDR3 is TGTGCCAGCAGCCAACTAGGAGATTGGGCGCGGGACACCGGGGAGCTGTTTTTT.

The V call is TRBV19, the J call TRBJ2-7; D not resolved. V was cut by 1 base and J by 3 bases, with 7 bases left in between. This CDR3 region has 13 residues. Germline CDR1 LNHDA, CDR2 SQIVND (reference sequence). This CDR3 reads CASSIALNYEQYF. The CDR3 DNA reads TGTGCCAGTAGTATAGCCCTGAACTACGAGCAGTACTTC.

Worth noting for this clonotype: With only one base between it and a far larger clone, this is likely a read error. The chain is built from TRBV27 and TRBJ2-2; TRBD2 might be the D (5 bases). CDR3 length: 14 amino acids. Germline V gives CDR1 MNHEY, CDR2 SMNVEV (reference sequence). V was clipped by 4 bases and J by 10 bases, with 16 bases between them. CDR3: CASSYPRTDSELFF. Here the CDR3 DNA reads TGTGCCAGCAGTTACCCCCGGACTGACTCGGAGCTGTTTTTT.

This clonotype was observed a handful of times. This chain connects TRBV7-2 to TRBJ1-1, with 9 bases lining up with TRBD1. V dropped 5 bases and J dropped 2; count of bases not matched to a gene: 9. Germline lookup yields CDR1 SGHTA and CDR2 FQGNSA. The CDR3 has 16 amino acids. The CDR3 nucleotides are TGTGCCAGCAGCCCAGAGAGGACAGGGGTTAACACTGAAGCTTTCTTT. It yields the protein CASSPERTGVNTEAFF.

This chain connects TRBV28 to TRBJ1-5, with a tentative D call TRBD1 (6 bases). The length of the CDR3 is 16 residues. Germline V lookup: CDR1 MDHEN, CDR2 SYDVKM. V shed 4 bases and J shed 0 bases, with 13 bases lying between them. This CDR3 reads CASSWGGLHSNQPQHF. DNA of the CDR3: TGTGCCAGCAGTTGGGGGGGCCTCCATAGCAATCAGCCCCAGCATTTT.

The rearrangement links TRBV2 to TRBJ1-2; TRBD1 agrees at 8 bases. CDR3 length: 13 amino acids. Looked up from germline, CDR1 is SNHLY and CDR2 is FYNNEI. The V gene end was trimmed by 7 bases and the J gene end by 4 bases; junction bases not matched to a gene: 5. In DNA form, the CDR3 reads TGTGCCAGCAAGGCAGGGGGCAGCTATGGCTACACCTTC. Translated: CASKAGGSYGYTF. Complete variable domain (other parts from reference TRBV2 and TRBJ1-2): EPEVTQTPSHQVTQMGQEVILRCVPISNHLYFYWYRQILGQKVEFLVSFYNNEISEKSEIFDDQFSVERPDGSNFTLKIRSTKLEDSAMYFCASKAGGSYGYTFGSGTRLTVV.

In this sample, this clonotype turned up many times. V usage is TRBV30 and J usage is TRBJ2-1; tentative D call: TRBD1 (6 bases). V was pared by 5 bases and J by 5 bases, with 10 bases between. Germline CDR1 GTSNPN, CDR2 SVGIG (reference sequence). CDR3 size: 12 residues. The CDR3 nucleotides are TGTGCCTGGTTCCGGGACAACAATGAGCAGTTCTTC. Encoded protein: CAWFRDNNEQFF.

This clonotype was recorded many times. V gene TRBV2 combines with J gene TRBJ1-4; D possibly corresponds to TRBD1 (5 bases). V was clipped by 6 bases and J by 7 bases, with 18 bases between them. This CDR3 is built from 15 residues. Germline V gene lookup returns CDR1 SNHLY and CDR2 FYNNEI. The DNA of the CDR3 is TGTGCCAGCAGACACCCCAGCACAGGTCGTGAAAAACTGTTTTTT. Translation gives CASRHPSTGREKLFF.

In its sample, this clonotype was seen many times. V is TRBV2 and J is TRBJ2-3; D is perhaps TRBD1 (5 bases). The V end was cut by 7 bases, the J end by 12 bases, with 14 bases between. In germline, CDR1 is SNHLY, CDR2 FYNNEI. The CDR3 contains 11 residues. CDR3 sequence: CASTPQGSQYF. Written as DNA, the CDR3 is TGTGCCAGCACTCCCCAGGGATCCCAGTATTTT.

This clonotype was observed a few times. The chain combines TRBV7-9 with TRBJ2-3, with 7 nucleotides matching TRBD2. Germline assignment: CDR1 SEHNR and CDR2 FQNEAQ (reference sequence). CDR3 length equals 14 residues. Unmatched junction bases numbered 10, after V lost 7 bases and J lost 6 bases. The CDR3 loop reads CASIRLARSDTQYF. In DNA, the CDR3 is TGTGCCAGCATCCGACTAGCAAGGTCGGATACGCAGTATTTT.

V is TRBV7-3 and J is TRBJ2-1, with D unclear. The CDR3 has 14 amino acids. Deletions cut 1 base from V and 6 bases from J, with 10 bases between. Per germline, CDR1 SGHTA and CDR2 FQGTGA. DNA for the CDR3: TGTGCCAGCAGCTTAAGTGTTCCCCCCAATGAGCAGTTCTTC. It codes for CASSLSVPPNEQFF.

This clonotype showed up many times. Its ends do not fully match the called genes, so a read error is possible. The CDR3 bases are TGTGCCAGCAGTACCTCCGGAGATACGCAGTATTTT. Protein product: CASSTSGDTQYF. V gene TRBV19 combines with J gene TRBJ2-3; D is unclear. The CDR3 is 12 amino acids. Germline loops: CDR1 LNHDA, CDR2 SQIVND (reference sequence).

Many counts were recorded for this clonotype. The rearrangement uses TRBV2 and TRBJ2-7; TRBD1 aligns across 9 bases. In germline, CDR1 is SNHLY, CDR2 FYNNEI. After removal of 6 bases from V and 6 bases from J, the junction contained 12 bases not matched to a gene. The CDR3 contains 15 residues. The CDR3 protein is CASSPKTGQGSEQYF. The DNA of the CDR3 is TGTGCCAGCAGCCCCAAGACGGGACAGGGTAGCGAGCAGTACTTC.

Details on this clonotype: With a much larger clone just one base away, this may be a read error. The chain links TRBV19 to TRBJ1-1; D unclear. V lost 2 bases and J 1 base, leaving 8 bases between the germline ends. The CDR3 is 14 residues long. CDR1 LNHDA and CDR2 SQIVND come from the germline V gene (reference sequence). The DNA for the CDR3 is TGTGCCAGTAGTATAACAAGGTGGAACACTGAAGCTTTCTTT. Its translation is CASSITRWNTEAFF.

The V call is TRBV7-9, the J call TRBJ2-5, with D perhaps TRBD1 (5 bases). The length of the CDR3 is 15 residues. Trimming stripped 5 bases from V and 2 bases from J, with 15 bases between. Germline V gene lookup returns CDR1 SEHNR and CDR2 FQNEAQ (reference sequence). The chain's CDR3 is CASSPQETEQETQYF. DNA of the CDR3: TGTGCCAGCAGCCCCCAGGAGACAGAACAAGAGACCCAGTACTTC.

This clonotype appeared a few times. The genes are TRBV7-8 and TRBJ2-1; no definite D call. The V gene lost 6 bases and the J gene lost 0 bases, with 9 bases spanning the gap. The germline gives CDR1 SGHVS, CDR2 FQNEAQ. The CDR3 is 14 residues long. Here the CDR3 DNA reads TGTGCCAGCAGTCTCTGGGCCTCCTACAATGAGCAGTTCTTC. It yields the protein CASSLWASYNEQFF. The full variable domain, rest sourced from reference TRBV7-8 and TRBJ2-1, is GAGVSQSPRYKVAKRGQDVALRCDPISGHVSLFWYQQALGQGPEFLTYFQNEAQLDKSGLPSDRFFAERPEGSVSTLKIQRTQQEDSAVYLCASSLWASYNEQFFGPGTRLTVL.

In its sample, this clonotype was seen many times. This chain joins TRBV10-3 and TRBJ2-7, with 8 bases lining up with TRBD2. With V trimmed by 10 bases and J by 1 base, 9 bases remained unmatched. From germline, CDR1 is ENHRY and CDR2 SYGVKD. This CDR3 comprises 14 residues. The CDR3 spells CATRVAGSSYEQYF. DNA for the CDR3: TGTGCCACAAGGGTAGCGGGGTCGTCCTACGAGCAGTACTTC.

This clonotype was observed at least ten times. The CDR3 region has the DNA TGTGCCAGCAAATTTCGGGCCTTAAGGAAGGGGGACTATGGCTACACCTTC. Translating gives CASKFRALRKGDYGYTF. V and J are TRBV28 and TRBJ1-2; tentatively, D is TRBD1 (6 bases). Per germline, CDR1 MDHEN and CDR2 SYDVKM. The ends were cut back, 7 bases at V and 3 bases at J, with 24 bases in the middle. The CDR3 runs 17 residues.

This clonotype was detected only a few times. A junction boundary mismatches the germline segment, possibly from a read error. This chain links TRBV12-3 or TRBV12-4 with TRBJ2-1, with 9 bases fitting TRBD1. The CDR3 runs 15 residues. CDR3 loop: CASGLGQGPYNEQFF. DNA of the CDR3: TGTGCCAGCGGTTTAGGACAGGGGCCCTACAATGAGCAGTTCTTC.

This clonotype was recorded a few times. This chain uses TRBV30 with TRBJ2-5, with 11 bases lining up with TRBD2. The CDR3 covers 14 residues. The germline CDR1 and CDR2 sequences are GTSNPN and SVGIG (reference sequence). Trimming at V came to 5 bases and at J to 4 bases, leaving 6 bases not matched to a gene. CDR3 sequence: CAWGPGLAGETQYF. CDR3 DNA sequence: TGTGCCTGGGGACCTGGACTAGCGGGAGAGACCCAGTACTTC.

The sample holds many counts of this clonotype. The CDR3 bases are TGCGCCAGCAGCTTTCGTGACAGGGGATACAATGAGCAGTTCTTC. This gives the protein CASSFRDRGYNEQFF. This sequence joins TRBV5-1 and TRBJ2-1; 8 positions agree with TRBD1. The CDR3 runs 15 residues. Per germline, CDR1 SGHRS and CDR2 YFSETQ. V lost 2 bases, J lost 4 bases, and 5 bases stayed unmatched. Together with reference TRBV5-1 and TRBJ2-1, the CDR3 gives the full variable domain: KAGVTQTPRYLIKTRGQQVTLSCSPISGHRSVSWYQQTPGQGLQFLFEYFSETQRNKGNFPGRFSGRQFSNSRSEMNVSTLELGDSALYLCASSFRDRGYNEQFFGPGTRLTVL.